A single sample is the source of the 22 T cell receptor beta chains below, sequenced in a study of blood T cell repertoires in COVID-19. Data came from immunoSEQ multiplex PCR; TCRdb stores just in-frame clones and leaves some out. Of over 100,000 clones listed, around nine tenths are singletons. Sample: peripheral blood. These receptors were taken from a man in his fifties with active COVID-19.

This clone was seen a single time. This chain uses TRBV7-2 with TRBJ1-6; D is ambiguous. The CDR3 totals 13 residues. CDR1 is SGHTA, CDR2 FQGNSA, per germline. The V end lost 8 bases, the J end lost 9 bases, and 14 bases lay between the germline ends. The CDR3 is CASGVLGSSPLHF. The DNA for the CDR3 is TGTGCCAGCGGGGTACTAGGGTCTTCACCCCTCCACTTT.

The V and J genes are TRBV9 and TRBJ2-7; 12 nucleotides line up with TRBD2. The germline CDR1 and CDR2 sequences are SGDLS and YYNGEE. J lost 4 bases, V lost 3 bases, and 5 bases had no gene match. The CDR3 is 15 residues long. CDR3 in DNA: TGTGCCAGCAGCGCCGGACTAGCGGGGCTATACGAGCAGTACTTC. Its protein product is CASSAGLAGLYEQYF.

This chain connects TRBV18 to TRBJ2-7; 7 nucleotides match TRBD1. V trimming: 5 bases; J trimming: 4 bases; junction bases outside the gene matches: 2. Germline CDR1 and CDR2: KGHSH and LQKENI. CDR3 length equals 12 residues. CDR3 region: CASSWGQYEQYF. The CDR3 bases are TGTGCCAGCTCATGGGGACAGTACGAGCAGTACTTC.

V and J are TRBV30 and TRBJ2-7; the D gene is possibly TRBD2 (6 bases). Germline V gene lookup returns CDR1 GTSNPN and CDR2 SVGIG (reference sequence). Deletions cut 3 bases from V and 2 bases from J, with 17 bases between. The CDR3 spans 15 residues. In DNA, the CDR3 is TGTGCCTGGAGGGGGGGAGAGGCCCTTACCTACGAGCAGTACTTC. Its protein product is CAWRGGEALTYEQYF.

The V gene is TRBV29-1, the J gene TRBJ2-5; TRBD2 matches at 8 bases. Germline trimming cut 6 bases from V and 5 bases from J; bases unmatched to any gene: 14. Germline V gives CDR1 SQVTM, CDR2 ANQGSEA. The CDR3 length is 15 residues. For the CDR3, the DNA is TGCAGCGTGGCCCTACTAGCGGACCTACAGGAGACCCAGTACTTC. This translates into CSVALLADLQETQYF.

The chain has TRBV6-5 and TRBJ1-4; the match to TRBD1 covers 10 bases. Germline lookup yields CDR1 MNHEY and CDR2 SVGAGI. Trimming removed 5 bases from V and 10 bases from J; junction bases left unmatched: 10. This CDR3 comprises 15 residues. DNA for the CDR3: TGTGCCAGCAGTCTGAGGGGACAGGGGCAGGGAAAACTGTTTTTT. Its translation is CASSLRGQGQGKLFF.

The J gene is TRBJ2-6, the V gene TRBV11-2, with 9 bases identical to TRBD1. Germline lookup yields CDR1 SGHAT and CDR2 FQNNGV. CDR3 length: 19 residues. Germline trimming cut 6 bases from V and 0 bases from J; bases unmatched to any gene: 12. CDR3 DNA sequence: TGTGCCAGCAGTTCCCTCCGGGACAGGGTCCTCTCTGGGGCCAACGTCCTGACTTTC. It translates to CASSSLRDRVLSGANVLTF.

V usage is TRBV6-4 and J usage is TRBJ1-2, with TRBD1 matching 10 bases. This CDR3 has 11 amino acids. J lost 8 bases, V lost 10 bases, and 4 bases had no gene match. Germline CDR1 MRHNA, CDR2 SNTAGT. DNA for the CDR3: TGTGCCACCCCGACAGGGGGCGGCTACACCTTC. This encodes CATPTGGGYTF.

The chain has TRBV7-2 and TRBJ2-1; D is unresolved. Germline assignment: CDR1 SGHTA and CDR2 FQGNSA. The CDR3 has 15 residues. Trimming took off 2 bases at V and 9 bases at J, with 17 bases between the two ends. The CDR3 loop reads CASSLSSGPPGEQFF. The CDR3 nucleotides are TGTGCCAGCAGCTTATCCTCCGGTCCCCCGGGTGAGCAGTTCTTC.

The chain recombines TRBV7-9 with TRBJ1-2, with 7 bases lining up with TRBD1. Germline V gives CDR1 SEHNR, CDR2 FQNEAQ (reference sequence). There are 14 residues in the CDR3. V dropped 3 bases and J dropped 3; count of bases not matched to a gene: 4. The DNA of the CDR3 is TGTGCCAGCAGCTTTCAGGGGGGTGACTATGGCTACACCTTC. Its protein product is CASSFQGGDYGYTF.

V is TRBV4-1 and J is TRBJ2-3, with TRBD2 matching over 7 bases. The CDR3 extends over 16 amino acids. The germline V gene encodes CDR1 MGHRA and CDR2 YSYEKL. V was clipped by 0 bases and J by 0 bases; unmatched bases: 3. CDR3 residues: CASSQEWGGSTDTQYF. In nucleotides, the CDR3 is TGCGCCAGCAGCCAAGAGTGGGGGGGGAGCACAGATACGCAGTATTTT.

This clone has only one observation. This chain links TRBV19 with TRBJ1-5; D remains ambiguous. The V end lost 5 bases, the J end lost 2 bases, and 16 bases lay between the germline ends. This CDR3 is 16 amino acids long. Looked up from germline, CDR1 is LNHDA and CDR2 is SQIVND (reference sequence). CDR3 bases: TGTGCCAGTAGTCTCCACTCCGCCCCGGGCAATCAGCCCCAGCATTTT. As protein: CASSLHSAPGNQPQHF.

The chain uses TRBV18 and TRBJ2-7, with 8 bases matching TRBD1. J lost 5 bases, V lost 2 bases, and 5 bases had no gene match. The CDR3 consists of 14 residues. The germline gives CDR1 KGHSH, CDR2 LQKENI. The CDR3 region is CASSPGQGSHEQYF. The CDR3 bases are TGTGCCAGCTCACCAGGACAGGGATCCCACGAGCAGTACTTC.

V and J are TRBV6-5 and TRBJ2-3; tentatively, D is TRBD1 (6 bases). Trimming removed 6 bases at V and 6 bases at J, with 16 bases between. The CDR3 is 14 residues long. CDR1 MNHEY and CDR2 SVGAGI come from the germline V gene. The chain's CDR3 is CASRTTGRGDTQYF. The CDR3 DNA sequence: TGTGCCAGCAGAACGACAGGTCGCGGGGATACGCAGTATTTT.

The chain recombines TRBV4-1 with TRBJ2-4, with D possibly TRBD1 on 6 matching bases. V lost 2 bases and J 5 bases, leaving 16 bases between the germline ends. The germline CDR1 and CDR2 sequences are MGHRA and YSYEKL. This CDR3 contains 16 residues. In DNA form, the CDR3 reads TGCGCCAGCAGCCAATCCCCCGGACAGAGCCAAAACATTCAGTACTTC. This sequence encodes CASSQSPGQSQNIQYF.

The chain carries TRBV27 and TRBJ2-7, with TRBD2 matching over 8 bases. V was pared by 3 bases and J by 4 bases, with 8 bases of the junction left unmatched. CDR3 size: 15 residues. Germline V gene data show CDR1 as MNHEY and CDR2 as SMNVEV (reference sequence). CDR3 sequence reads: CASSFKNGGAYEQYF. Written as DNA, the CDR3 is TGTGCCAGCAGTTTCAAAAACGGGGGGGCTTACGAGCAGTACTTC.

The chain couples TRBV18 to TRBJ2-3; TRBD1 might be the D (6 bases). The CDR3 is 19 amino acids. Trimming removed 0 bases from V and 6 bases from J, with 25 bases in between. Per the germline V gene, CDR1 is KGHSH and CDR2 is LQKENI. CDR3 sequence: CASSPPVIRTDQGLDTQYF. As DNA, the CDR3 is TGTGCCAGCTCACCACCGGTAATCCGGACAGACCAGGGTTTGGATACGCAGTATTTT.

The V gene is TRBV7-9, the J gene TRBJ2-2; D is possibly TRBD1 (5 bases). V lost 7 bases and J lost 1, with 16 bases in between. The length of the CDR3 is 16 residues. CDR1 is SEHNR and CDR2 is FQNEAQ in the germline V gene (reference sequence). The CDR3 protein is CASTILGQGNTGELFF. Written as DNA, the CDR3 is TGTGCCAGCACGATTCTGGGGCAGGGGAACACCGGGGAGCTGTTTTTT.

The chain couples TRBV7-2 to TRBJ2-1; D is perhaps TRBD2 (6 bases). Germline assignment: CDR1 SGHTA and CDR2 FQGNSA. Trimming left V 5 bases short and J 10 bases short, with 21 bases between. The CDR3 is 15 amino acids. CDR3 sequence (DNA): TGTGCCAGCAGCCTCCACCCGGGGGACGGGTGGGAGCAGTTCTTC. Its protein is CASSLHPGDGWEQFF.

This chain uses TRBV3-1 (or the pseudogene TRBV3-2) with TRBJ1-3; no clear D. Germline V gene sequence: CDR1 LGHDT, CDR2 YNNKEL (reference sequence). Trimming took 1 base from V and 0 from J, leaving 10 bases between them. CDR3 size: 16 residues. CDR3 sequence reads: CASSQGLPDSGNTIYF. The DNA of the CDR3 is TGTGCCAGCAGCCAAGGGCTCCCTGACTCTGGAAACACCATATATTTT.

The gene calls are TRBV2 and TRBJ2-5; TRBD1 agrees at 10 bases. CDR3 size: 14 residues. Germline V CDR1 and CDR2: SNHLY, FYNNEI. The J segment lost 6 bases and the V segment lost 8 bases, leaving 9 bases of the junction unmatched. CDR3 in amino acids: CASGGGTGVKTQYF. Here the CDR3 DNA reads TGTGCCAGCGGAGGGGGGACAGGGGTAAAGACCCAGTACTTC.

DNA of the CDR3: TGTGCCAGCAGTTTCGCCCTGGGGACTAGCGGGGGCTGGAACACCGGGGAGCTGTTTTTT. This encodes CASSFALGTSGGWNTGELFF. The rearrangement uses TRBV6-2 or TRBV6-3 and TRBJ2-2, with 14 bases aligning to TRBD2. Germline trimming cut 4 bases from V and 1 base from J; bases unmatched to any gene: 11. CDR1 MNHEY and CDR2 SVGEGT come from the germline V gene. The CDR3 length is 20 residues.